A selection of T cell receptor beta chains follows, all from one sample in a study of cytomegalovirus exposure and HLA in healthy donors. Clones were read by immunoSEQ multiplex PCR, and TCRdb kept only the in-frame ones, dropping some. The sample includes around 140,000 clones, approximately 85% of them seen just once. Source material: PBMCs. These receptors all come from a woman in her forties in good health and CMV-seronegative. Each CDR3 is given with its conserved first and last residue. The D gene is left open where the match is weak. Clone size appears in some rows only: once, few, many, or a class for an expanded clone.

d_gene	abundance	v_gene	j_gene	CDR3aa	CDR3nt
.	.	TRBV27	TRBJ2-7	CASSLTPGYEQYF	TGTGCCAGCAGTTTGACGCCGGGGTACGAGCAGTACTTC
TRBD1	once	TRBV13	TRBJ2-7	CASSQGDRAPYEQYF	TGTGCCAGCAGCCAGGGGGACAGGGCACCCTACGAGCAGTACTTC
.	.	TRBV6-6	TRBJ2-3	CASRETGTDTQYF	TGTGCCAGCAGAGAGACAGGTACAGATACGCAGTATTTT
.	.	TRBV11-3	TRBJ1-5	CASSLTQNQPQHF	TGTGCCAGCAGCTTAACCCAGAATCAGCCCCAGCATTTT
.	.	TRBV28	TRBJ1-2	CASSAQGPRGYTF	TGTGCCAGCAGCGCACAGGGCCCGAGGGGCTACACCTTC
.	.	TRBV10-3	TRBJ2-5	CAISVRVGETQYF	TGTGCCATCAGTGTCAGGGTAGGGGAGACCCAGTACTTC
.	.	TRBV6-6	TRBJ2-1	CASSYSLVATVSQFF	TGTGCCAGCAGTTACTCTCTGGTCGCTACCGTGTCGCAGTTCTTC
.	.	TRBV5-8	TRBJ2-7	CASSLEGEEQYF	TGTGCCAGCAGCTTGGAGGGGGAAGAGCAGTACTTC
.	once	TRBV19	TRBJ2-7	CASSIRVGQGQGYEQYF	TGTGCCAGTAGTATACGGGTCGGGCAGGGGCAAGGCTACGAGCAGTACTTC
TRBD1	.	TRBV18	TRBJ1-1	CASSPVYGTGTMNTEAFF	TGTGCCAGCTCACCTGTATACGGGACAGGCACGATGAACACTGAAGCTTTCTTT
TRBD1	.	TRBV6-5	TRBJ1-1	CASSYPDRADSEAFF	TGTGCCAGCAGTTACCCGGACAGGGCGGACTCTGAAGCTTTCTTT
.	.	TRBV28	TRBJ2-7	CASSSQMAIYEQYF	TGTGCCAGCAGTTCACAAATGGCAATCTACGAGCAGTACTTC
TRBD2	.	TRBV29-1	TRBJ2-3	CSVGTSGRGTDTQYF	TGCAGCGTTGGGACTAGCGGGAGAGGCACAGATACGCAGTATTTT
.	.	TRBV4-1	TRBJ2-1	CASSQDELQFF	TGCGCCAGCAGCCAAGATGAGCTGCAGTTCTTC
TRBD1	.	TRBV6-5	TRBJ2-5	CASISGQGIETQYF	TGTGCCAGCATCTCCGGACAGGGGATCGAGACCCAGTACTTC
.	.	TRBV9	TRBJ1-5	CASSPGAGDNQPQHF	TGTGCCAGCAGCCCCGGGGCGGGGGACAATCAGCCCCAGCATTTT
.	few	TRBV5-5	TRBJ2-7	CASTPLGTVYEQYF	TGTGCCAGCACCCCTTTAGGTACAGTGTACGAGCAGTACTTC
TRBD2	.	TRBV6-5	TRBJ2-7	CASSYIRAGVYEQYF	TGTGCCAGCAGTTACATTCGAGCGGGAGTCTACGAGCAGTACTTC
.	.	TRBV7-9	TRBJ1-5	CSSSPSFPTDQPQHF	TGTTCCAGCAGCCCGTCTTTTCCGACTGATCAGCCCCAGCATTTT
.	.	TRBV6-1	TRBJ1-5	CASSEGAVVQPQHF	TGTGCCAGCAGTGAGGGGGCAGTTGTTCAGCCCCAGCATTTT
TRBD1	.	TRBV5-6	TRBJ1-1	CASSLTGVEAFF	TGTGCCAGCAGCCTAACAGGGGTCGAAGCTTTCTTT
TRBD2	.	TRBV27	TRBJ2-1	CASSLGSGASYNEQFF	TGTGCCAGCAGTTTGGGTAGCGGGGCCTCCTACAATGAGCAGTTCTTC
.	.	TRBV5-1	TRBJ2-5	CASSLERGQETQYF	TGCGCCAGCAGCTTGGAACGGGGCCAAGAGACCCAGTACTTC
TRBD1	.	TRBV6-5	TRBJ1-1	CASSYQGGTEAFF	TGTGCCAGCAGTTACCAGGGGGGCACTGAAGCTTTCTTT
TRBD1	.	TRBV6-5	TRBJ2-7	CASSGQEIWEQYF	TGTGCCAGCAGCGGACAGGAGATTTGGGAGCAGTACTTC
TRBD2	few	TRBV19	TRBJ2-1	CASSGLAASYNEQFF	TGTGCCAGTAGTGGGCTAGCGGCCTCCTACAATGAGCAGTTCTTC
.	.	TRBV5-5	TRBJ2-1	CASSWDGGLDNEQFF	TGTGCCAGCAGCTGGGACGGGGGGCTTGACAATGAGCAGTTCTTC
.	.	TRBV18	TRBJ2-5	CASSPPPTGVETQYF	TGTGCCAGCTCACCACCCCCGACAGGCGTAGAGACCCAGTACTTC
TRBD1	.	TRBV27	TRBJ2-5	CASSSGQGRGVNLGETQYF	TGTGCCAGCAGTTCCGGACAGGGAAGGGGTGTGAATTTGGGAGAGACCCAGTACTTC
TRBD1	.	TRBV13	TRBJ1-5	CASSHSGGNQPQHF	TGTGCCAGCAGCCACTCAGGGGGTAATCAGCCCCAGCATTTT
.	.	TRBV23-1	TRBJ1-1	CRVGAEAFF	TGCCGCGTCGGGGCTGAAGCTTTCTTT
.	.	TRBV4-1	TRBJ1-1	CASSQDTKNRVENTEAFF	TGCGCCAGCAGCCAAGATACCAAAAATCGGGTTGAGAACACTGAAGCTTTCTTT
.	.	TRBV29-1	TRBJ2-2	CSVLGNTGELFF	TGCAGCGTTCTAGGGAACACCGGGGAGCTGTTTTTT
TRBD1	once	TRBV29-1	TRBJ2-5	CSVAQPDRGQETQYF	TGCAGCGTTGCTCAGCCCGACAGGGGACAAGAGACCCAGTACTTC
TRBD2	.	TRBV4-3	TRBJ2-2	CASSHAGGTGELFF	TGCGCCAGCAGCCACGCGGGGGGGACCGGGGAGCTGTTTTTT
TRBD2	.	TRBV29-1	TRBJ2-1	CSVRVAGGPGEQFF	TGCAGCGTTCGCGTTGCGGGAGGGCCGGGTGAGCAGTTCTTC
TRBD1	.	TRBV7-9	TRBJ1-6	CASSQPGTGHSPLHF	TGTGCCAGCAGCCAGCCAGGGACAGGGCACTCACCCCTCCACTTT
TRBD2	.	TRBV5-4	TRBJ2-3	CASSETSGSTDTQYF	TGTGCCAGCAGCGAAACTAGCGGAAGTACAGATACGCAGTATTTT
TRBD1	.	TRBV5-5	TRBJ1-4	CASSLGQGNEKLFF	TGTGCCAGCAGCTTGGGACAGGGGAACGAAAAACTGTTTTTT
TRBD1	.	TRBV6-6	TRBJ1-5	CASRNTGQGEGQPQHF	TGTGCCAGCAGAAACACGGGACAGGGGGAGGGTCAGCCCCAGCATTTT
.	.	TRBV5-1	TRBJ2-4	CASSLAGGPGDIQYF	TGCGCCAGCAGCTTGGCGGGGGGCCCGGGGGACATTCAGTACTTC
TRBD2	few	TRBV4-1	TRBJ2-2	CASSQPPGRREGGELFF	TGCGCCAGCAGCCAGCCCCCGGGACGCCGGGAGGGCGGGGAGCTGTTTTTT
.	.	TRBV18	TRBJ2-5	CASSPSGSGETQYF	TGTGCCAGCTCACCGTCGGGGTCGGGAGAGACCCAGTACTTC
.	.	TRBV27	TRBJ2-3	CASSLGPGMTTQYF	TGTGCCAGCAGTTTAGGCCCCGGTATGACAACGCAGTATTTT
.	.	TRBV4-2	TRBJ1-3	CASSQDIGAGNTIYF	TGTGCCAGCAGCCAAGATATCGGGGCTGGAAACACCATATATTTT
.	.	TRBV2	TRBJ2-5	CASSAQSETQYF	TGTGCCAGCAGTGCCCAGTCAGAGACCCAGTACTTC
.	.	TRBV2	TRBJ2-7	CASSEALPGYEQYF	TGTGCCAGCAGTGAAGCGCTCCCGGGCTACGAGCAGTACTTC